The sequence of this TCR beta chain was determined in a study of cytomegalovirus exposure and HLA in healthy donors. CDR1 and CDR2 from the germline V gene are SGHAT and FQNNGV. The CDR3 sequence is 13 residues long. The V end lost 3 bases, the J end lost 5 bases, and 10 bases lay between the germline ends. Amplification used 60 Vbeta primers and 13 Jbeta primers. The data were produced by immunoSEQ multiplex PCR, yet TCRdb's version contains in-frame clones alone and is incomplete. The sample records 100,000 to 150,000 clones, less than 80% being singletons. The TCR sequence derives from a man aged 45 to 65 in good health and CMV-seronegative. The chain is built from TRBV11-2 and TRBJ1-1; D is unresolved. The source material was PBMCs. The CDR3 nucleotides read TGTGCCAGCAGCTTCCCGGGAGGAACTGAAGCTTTCTTT. This sequence encodes CASSFPGGTEAFF.